These T cell receptor beta chains were read from a single sample in a study of blood T cell repertoires in COVID-19. Sequencing used immunoSEQ multiplex PCR; TCRdb keeps in-frame clones, though not all of them. The sample consists of approximately 300,000 clones, roughly 90% of them appearing once. Sequencing was done on a sample of peripheral blood. The source is a man younger than 40 with acute or convalescent COVID-19. CDR3s include the opening cysteine and the closing phenylalanine or tryptophan.

cdr3_aa cdr3_length v_call
CASSASGQHLSSYNSPLHF 19 TRBV9
CASSLQGRNGEAFF 14 TRBV6-5
CASSRGSSYNEQFF 14 TRBV5-1
CASSQDQGTKGYTF 14 TRBV4-1
CASSPTGGRSPLHF 14 TRBV28
CASNRQGTEAFF 12 TRBV7-9
CASTRRNQPQHF 12 TRBV28
CASRIRGTGSNEQFF 15 TRBV2
CASSSNRDGGNQPQHF 16 TRBV6-5
CASRKAQSSGNTIYF 15 TRBV28
CATKREGGNYGYTF 14 TRBV10-3
CASSLTGTDHNEQFF 15 TRBV9
CASSRPAGGTGAEETQYF 18 TRBV5-4
CATKQGQDSPLHF 13 TRBV2
CASRETSSGYEQYF 14 TRBV19
CASRGTGTSYGYTF 14 TRBV3-1/TRBV3-2
CASSPTRTGELFF 13 TRBV7-6
CASSPQGNYGYTF 13 TRBV7-9
CASSGGTSGRGTDTQYF 17 TRBV10-1
CASSEGYTDTQYF 13 TRBV21-1
CASSESSSEHNYGYTF 16 TRBV2
CASSQGQALQQYF 13 TRBV3-1/TRBV3-2